The rows below give T cell receptor beta chains drawn from one sample of a study of Ad26.COV2.S vaccination and SARS-CoV-2 variants. TCRdb's table, derived via immunoSEQ multiplex PCR, lists solely in-frame clones and lacks some. The table includes approximately 420,000 clones, 88% detected once. The sample was peripheral blood, taken in a trial of Ad26.COV2.S vaccine versus placebo. The receptors come from a person aged 18-65 years who received the Ad26.COV2.S COVID-19 vaccine or a placebo. Each CDR3 is given with its conserved first and last residue. The D gene is left open where the match is weak. Part of the rows lack a size; the others show once, few, many or a class for expanded clones.

TRBV7-2,once,TRBJ2-3,TRBD2,TGTGCCAGCAGCCCTTATACTCCGGGGGGAGATACGCAGTATTTT,CASSPYTPGGDTQYF
TRBV14,once,TRBJ1-3,NA,TGTGCCAGCAGCCAAGCCTCAGGGATTGTTTTGGGCACCATATATTTT,CASSQASGIVLGTIYF
TRBV7-3,NA,TRBJ1-1,NA,TGTGCCAGCAGCCCGGCCGGCGTGAACACTGAAGCTTTCTTT,CASSPAGVNTEAFF
TRBV19,many,TRBJ2-1,NA,TGTGCCAGTAGTATTGACCCCTTCCCCACCAATGAGCAGTTCTTC,CASSIDPFPTNEQFF
TRBV15,NA,TRBJ2-2,NA,TGTGCCACCAGCAGAGGGGAACTGAACACCGGGGAGCTGTTTTTT,CATSRGELNTGELFF
TRBV12-3/TRBV12-4,NA,TRBJ1-1,TRBD1,TGTGCCAGCAGGGCCGCCAGGGGGCGCCGGGCTTTCTTT,CASRAARGRRAFF
TRBV7-2,NA,TRBJ1-3,NA,TGTGCCAGCAGCTCGGGGAGGGCGAGCGGAAACACCATATATTTT,CASSSGRASGNTIYF
TRBV4-1,NA,TRBJ2-7,NA,TGCGCCAGCAGCCCTAGGGGTGGCTACGAGCAGTACTTC,CASSPRGGYEQYF
TRBV7-3,many,TRBJ2-1,TRBD2,TGTGCCAGCAGCTTACGTCGGACTAGCGGCAATGAGCAGTTCTTC,CASSLRRTSGNEQFF
TRBV7-2,NA,TRBJ1-4,TRBD1,TGTGCCAGCAGCAAGGGACAGATTAATGAAAAACTGTTTTTT,CASSKGQINEKLFF
TRBV7-9,NA,TRBJ1-6,NA,TGTGCCAGCAGCCACTCGTCCTATAATTCACCCCTCCACTTT,CASSHSSYNSPLHF
TRBV20-1,NA,TRBJ1-1,NA,TGCAGTGCTGAGGCAGGGGCAGCTTTCTTT,CSAEAGAAFF
TRBV30,NA,TRBJ1-2,TRBD1,TGTGCCTGGGTTCAGGACAGGCGAGCTAACTATGGCTACACCTTC,CAWVQDRRANYGYTF
TRBV5-5,NA,TRBJ1-1,NA,TGTGCCAGCAGCTTGATCGGGTCAGGAGCTATGAACACTGAAGCTTTCTTT,CASSLIGSGAMNTEAFF
TRBV29-1,NA,TRBJ1-2,NA,TGCAGCGTTGAAGCCTTCAGACGGGATGACTATGGCTACACCTTC,CSVEAFRRDDYGYTF
TRBV3-1/TRBV3-2,NA,TRBJ1-2,NA,TGTGCCAGCAGCCAAGCCTCTCTAACAGGGATGGGCGGCTACACCTTC,CASSQASLTGMGGYTF
TRBV6-5,NA,TRBJ2-7,TRBD1,TGTGCCGGGGCTAGGACAGGCTACGAGCAGTACTTC,CAGARTGYEQYF
TRBV7-2,once,TRBJ1-3,TRBD1,TGTGCCAGCAGCTTCCGGGACAGCGGAAACACCATATATTTT,CASSFRDSGNTIYF
TRBV12-3/TRBV12-4,NA,TRBJ1-2,NA,TGTGCCAGCGCCGTTAGGACTAACTATGGCTACACCTTC,CASAVRTNYGYTF
TRBV30,NA,TRBJ1-6,NA,TGTGCCTGGAGTGCCCTACAGGGTTCGTTTGCTAATTCACCCCTCCACTTT,CAWSALQGSFANSPLHF
TRBV7-2,NA,TRBJ2-7,TRBD1,TGTGCCAGCAGCCCCGGGACAGGAGGGTACGAGCAGTACTTC,CASSPGTGGYEQYF
TRBV5-4,NA,TRBJ2-2,NA,TGTGCCAGCAGCTTTTCAGGGATTAACACCGGGGAGCTGTTTTTT,CASSFSGINTGELFF
TRBV27,NA,TRBJ2-3,NA,TGTGCCAGCAGTTTTAGGGGCGCAGGAGATACGCAGTATTTT,CASSFRGAGDTQYF
TRBV6-5,NA,TRBJ2-7,NA,TGTGCCAGCGGGCCCAATCAGGGCTACTACGAGCAGTACTTC,CASGPNQGYYEQYF
TRBV11-1,NA,TRBJ1-4,NA,TGTGCCAGCAGCTTGGGGCCGCTTAAGGGAAGGAACAAACTGTTTTTT,CASSLGPLKGRNKLFF
TRBV13,NA,TRBJ2-3,TRBD2,TGTGCCAGCAGCTTATCCCCGCGGGGGAGCACAGATACGCAGTATTTT,CASSLSPRGSTDTQYF
TRBV28,NA,TRBJ2-7,NA,TGTGCCAGCAGTGGGGGGAGACAGGGCGCGGGTTTGTTGGAGCAGTACTTC,CASSGGRQGAGLLEQYF